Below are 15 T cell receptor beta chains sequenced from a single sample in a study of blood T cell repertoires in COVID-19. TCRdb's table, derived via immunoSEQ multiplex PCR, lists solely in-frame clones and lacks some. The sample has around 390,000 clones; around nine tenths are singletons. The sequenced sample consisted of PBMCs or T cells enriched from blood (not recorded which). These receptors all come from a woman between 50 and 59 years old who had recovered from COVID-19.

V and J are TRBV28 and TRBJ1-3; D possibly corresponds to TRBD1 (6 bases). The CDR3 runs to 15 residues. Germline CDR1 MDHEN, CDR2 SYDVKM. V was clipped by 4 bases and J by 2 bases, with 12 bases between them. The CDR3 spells CASSSQGGAGNTIYF. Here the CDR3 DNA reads TGTGCCAGCAGTTCCCAAGGGGGGGCTGGAAACACCATATATTTT.

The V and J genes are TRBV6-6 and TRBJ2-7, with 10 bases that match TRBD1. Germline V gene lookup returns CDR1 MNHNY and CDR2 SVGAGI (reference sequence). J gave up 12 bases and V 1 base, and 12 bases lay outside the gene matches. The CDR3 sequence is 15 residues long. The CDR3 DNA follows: TGTGCCAGCAGTTACTTAGGAGGGGACAGGGGTATTCCGTACTTC. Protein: CASSYLGGDRGIPYF.

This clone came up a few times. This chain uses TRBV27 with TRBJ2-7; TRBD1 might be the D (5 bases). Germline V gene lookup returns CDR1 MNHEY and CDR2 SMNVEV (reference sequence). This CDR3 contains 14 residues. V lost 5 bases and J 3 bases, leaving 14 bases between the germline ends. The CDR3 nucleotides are TGTGCCAGCAGTCCGGACACGGCAGACTACGAGCAGTACTTC. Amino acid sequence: CASSPDTADYEQYF.

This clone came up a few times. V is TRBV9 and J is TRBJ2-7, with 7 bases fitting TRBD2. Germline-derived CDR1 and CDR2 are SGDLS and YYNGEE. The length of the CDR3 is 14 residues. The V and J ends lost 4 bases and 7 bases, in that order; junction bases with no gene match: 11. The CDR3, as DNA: TGTGCCAGCAGCCCGAGTCTTCGAGCGGGGGAGCAGTACTTC. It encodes CASSPSLRAGEQYF.

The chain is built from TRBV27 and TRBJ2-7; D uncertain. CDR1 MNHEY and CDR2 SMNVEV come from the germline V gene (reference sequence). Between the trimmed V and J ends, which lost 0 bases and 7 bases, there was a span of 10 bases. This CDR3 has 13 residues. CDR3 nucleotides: TGTGCCAGCAGTTTATCCTTCCCGACTGAGCAGTACTTC. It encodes CASSLSFPTEQYF.

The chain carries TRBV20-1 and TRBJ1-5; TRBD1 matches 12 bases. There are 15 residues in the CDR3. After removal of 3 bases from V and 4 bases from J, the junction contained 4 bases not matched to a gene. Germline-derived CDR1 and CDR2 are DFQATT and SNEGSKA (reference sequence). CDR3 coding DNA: TGCAGTGCTAGTACGGGACAGGGGGCAAATCAGCCCCAGCATTTT. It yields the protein CSASTGQGANQPQHF.

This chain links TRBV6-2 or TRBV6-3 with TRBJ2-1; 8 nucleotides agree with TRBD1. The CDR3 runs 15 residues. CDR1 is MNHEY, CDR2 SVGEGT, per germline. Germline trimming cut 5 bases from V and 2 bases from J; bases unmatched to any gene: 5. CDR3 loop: CASSRDRPTYNEQFF. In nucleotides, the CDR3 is TGTGCCAGCAGTAGGGACAGGCCAACCTACAATGAGCAGTTCTTC.

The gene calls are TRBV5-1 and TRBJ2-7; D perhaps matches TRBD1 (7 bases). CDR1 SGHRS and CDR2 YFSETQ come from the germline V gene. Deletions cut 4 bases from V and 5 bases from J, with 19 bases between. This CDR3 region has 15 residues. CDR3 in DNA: TGCGCCAGCAGCGAGGAGGGGGCAAAATGGGACGAGCAGTACTTC. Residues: CASSEEGAKWDEQYF. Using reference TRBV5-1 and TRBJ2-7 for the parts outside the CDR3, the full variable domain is KAGVTQTPRYLIKTRGQQVTLSCSPISGHRSVSWYQQTPGQGLQFLFEYFSETQRNKGNFPGRFSGRQFSNSRSEMNVSTLELGDSALYLCASSEEGAKWDEQYFGPGTRLTVT.

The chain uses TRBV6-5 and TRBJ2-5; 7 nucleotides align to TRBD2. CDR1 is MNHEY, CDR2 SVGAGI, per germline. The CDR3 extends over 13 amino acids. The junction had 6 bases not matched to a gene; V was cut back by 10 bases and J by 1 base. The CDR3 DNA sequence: TGTGCCACCCGACTAGCCGTCCAAGAGACCCAGTACTTC. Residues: CATRLAVQETQYF.

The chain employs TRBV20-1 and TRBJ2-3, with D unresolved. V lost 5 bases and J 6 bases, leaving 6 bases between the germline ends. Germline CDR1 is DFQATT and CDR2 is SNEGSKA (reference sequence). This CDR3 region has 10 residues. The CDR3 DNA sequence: TGCAGTGCTGCGAGGGATACGCAGTATTTT. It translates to CSAARDTQYF.

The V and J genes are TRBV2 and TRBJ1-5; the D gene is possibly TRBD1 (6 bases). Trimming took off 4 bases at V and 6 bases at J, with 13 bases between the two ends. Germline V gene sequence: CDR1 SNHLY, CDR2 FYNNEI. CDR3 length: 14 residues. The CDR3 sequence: CASSAARGGQPQHF. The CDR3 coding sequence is TGTGCCAGCAGTGCGGCCAGGGGTGGTCAGCCCCAGCATTTT.

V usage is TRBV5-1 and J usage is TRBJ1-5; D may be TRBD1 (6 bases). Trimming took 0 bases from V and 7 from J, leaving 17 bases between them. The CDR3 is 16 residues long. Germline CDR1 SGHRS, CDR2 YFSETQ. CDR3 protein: CASSLAGPQGSQPQHF. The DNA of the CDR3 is TGCGCCAGCAGCTTGGCCGGGCCCCAGGGGTCGCAGCCCCAGCATTTT.

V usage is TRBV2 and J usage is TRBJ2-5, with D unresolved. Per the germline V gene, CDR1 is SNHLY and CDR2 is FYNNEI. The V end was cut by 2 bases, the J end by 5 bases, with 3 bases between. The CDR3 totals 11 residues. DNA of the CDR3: TGTGCCAGCAGTGAACAGGAGACCCAGTACTTC. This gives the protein CASSEQETQYF.

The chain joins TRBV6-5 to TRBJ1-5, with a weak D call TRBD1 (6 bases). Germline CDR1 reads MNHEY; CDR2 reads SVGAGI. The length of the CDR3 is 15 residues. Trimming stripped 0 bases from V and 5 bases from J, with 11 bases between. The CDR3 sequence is CASSYSPGGHQPQHF. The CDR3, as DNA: TGTGCCAGCAGTTACTCACCGGGGGGCCATCAGCCCCAGCATTTT.

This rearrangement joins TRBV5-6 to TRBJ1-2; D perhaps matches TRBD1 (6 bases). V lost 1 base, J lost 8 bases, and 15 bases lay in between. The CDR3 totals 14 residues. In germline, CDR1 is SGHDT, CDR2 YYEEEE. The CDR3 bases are TGTGCCAGCAGCTTGTCGGGGGGCGGACGCGGCTACACCTTC. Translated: CASSLSGGGRGYTF. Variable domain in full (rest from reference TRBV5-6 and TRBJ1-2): DAGVTQSPTHLIKTRGQQVTLRCSPKSGHDTVSWYQQALGQGPQFIFQYYEEEERQRGNFPDRFSGHQFPNYSSELNVNALLLGDSALYLCASSLSGGGRGYTFGSGTRLTVV.